This T cell receptor beta chain comes out of a study of T cell responses to AZD1222 COVID-19 vaccine. Study-wide background: Samples with a second dose at about 4 or about 12 weeks were pooled together.

Sequenced by immunoSEQ multiplex PCR; TCRdb stores in-frame clones only, minus some. The sample consists of roughly 110,000 clones, around 90% of them appearing once. Findings of the study overall: Donors were largely white British and mainly female; clonal diversity was possibly underestimated.

Trimming removed 7 bases from V and 6 bases from J, with 17 bases in between. Looked up from germline, CDR1 is SEHNR and CDR2 is FQNEAQ (reference sequence). The CDR3 consists of 14 residues. To note about this clone: Its antigen is as yet unknown.

The V gene is TRBV7-9, the J gene TRBJ2-3; D gene uncertain. The source was peripheral blood, collected on day 0 of AZD1222 vaccination. This TCR was recovered from an adult in good health. The CDR3 DNA follows: TGTGCCAGCACCCGACAAGGGTTAAGGGATACGCAGTATTTT. Its translation is CASTRQGLRDTQYF.